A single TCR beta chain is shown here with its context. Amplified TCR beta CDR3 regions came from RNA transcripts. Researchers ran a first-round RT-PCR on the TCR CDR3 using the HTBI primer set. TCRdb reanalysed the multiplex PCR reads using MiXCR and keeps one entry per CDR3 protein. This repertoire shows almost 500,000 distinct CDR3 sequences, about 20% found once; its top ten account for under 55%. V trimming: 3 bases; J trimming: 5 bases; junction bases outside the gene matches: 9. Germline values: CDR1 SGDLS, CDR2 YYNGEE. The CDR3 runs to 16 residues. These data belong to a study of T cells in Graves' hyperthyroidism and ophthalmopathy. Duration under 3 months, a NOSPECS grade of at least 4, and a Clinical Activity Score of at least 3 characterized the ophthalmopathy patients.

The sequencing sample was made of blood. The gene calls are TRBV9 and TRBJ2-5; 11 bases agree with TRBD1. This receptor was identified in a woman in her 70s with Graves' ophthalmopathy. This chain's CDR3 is CASSARDRGSWETQYF. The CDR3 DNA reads TGTGCCAGCAGCGCCAGGGACAGGGGGTCGTGGGAGACCCAGTACTTC.